What follows is one T cell receptor (beta chain) and its context. Its antigen is not identified. This CDR3 is built from 19 residues. Germline V gene sequence: CDR1 SGHDN, CDR2 FVKESK. Trimming shortened V by 0 bases and J by 0 bases, and 15 bases separated the two germline ends. This sample is part of a study of neoadjuvant anti-PD-1 for oral cavity cancer. Study overall: Non-progressing patients received a fourth nivolumab dose near day 43, then surgery on days 50-56. Study-level points and caveats: PBMC Gini-index clonality exceeded responders' in non-responders post-nivolumab. With a few patients per group, TCR findings need larger cohorts.

Sequenced by immunoSEQ multiplex PCR; TCRdb stores in-frame clones only, minus some. The data contain about 68,000 clones, 70% to 90% of them singletons. The time point is: after neoadjuvant nivolumab, at surgical resection. Blood cells were analyzed directly, without culture or expansion. The clonotype was recovered from a person between 35 and 79 years old with oral cavity squamous cell carcinoma. Sequences were derived from PBMCs, sampled after nivolumab (anti-PD-1) treatment. The J gene is TRBJ2-6, the V gene TRBV14; D possibly corresponds to TRBD2 (5 bases). The CDR3 DNA reads TGTGCCAGCAGCCAAGATTCAATTGGGAGACCCTCTGGGGCCAACGTCCTGACTTTC. Translated, it gives CASSQDSIGRPSGANVLTF.